These T cell receptor beta chains were read from a single sample in a study of T cells in Graves' hyperthyroidism and ophthalmopathy. One entry per CDR3 protein results from TCRdb running MiXCR on the multiplex PCR reads. The sample consists of more than 500,000 distinct CDR3 sequences, approximately 15% of them appearing once. The sequencing input was blood. These receptors were collected from a woman aged 40 to 50 with Graves' ophthalmopathy. The CDR3 runs from the conserved cysteine through the conserved F or W. D genes are given only for firm matches. Size values are once, few and many counts, or a class for expanded clones, and some rows have none.

v_call,clone_size,d_call,j_call,cdr3_aa,cdr3_nt
TRBV20-1,many,-,TRBJ2-7,CSASGPPPAEQYF,TGCAGTGCTAGCGGTCCTCCCCCGGCCGAGCAGTACTTC
TRBV6-2/TRBV6-3,-,-,TRBJ2-5,CASSPGVVQETQYF,TGTGCCAGCAGTCCGGGGGTCGTCCAAGAGACCCAGTACTTC
TRBV6-4,many,TRBD1,TRBJ2-7,CASSVDGRQGAFYEQYF,TGTGCCAGCAGTGTTGACGGAAGACAGGGGGCTTTCTACGAGCAGTACTTC
TRBV4-3,-,-,TRBJ2-3,CASSQDGGGESDTQYF,TGCGCCAGCAGCCAAGATGGAGGGGGGGAGTCAGATACGCAGTATTTT
TRBV7-9,-,-,TRBJ2-4,CASSFMGLAKNIQYF,TGTGCCAGCAGCTTTATGGGCTTAGCCAAAAACATTCAGTACTTC
TRBV19,many,TRBD1,TRBJ1-1,CASSIFPGDRVLPPVANTEAFF,TGTGCCAGTAGTATATTTCCCGGGGACAGGGTTCTTCCCCCGGTGGCGAACACTGAAGCTTTCTTT
TRBV6-1,many,TRBD2,TRBJ2-2,CASKPGLASGELFF,TGTGCCAGTAAGCCGGGACTAGCTTCCGGGGAGCTGTTTTTT
TRBV6-1,-,TRBD2,TRBJ2-7,CASSKWPGLAYEQYF,TGTGCCAGCAGCAAATGGCCGGGACTAGCCTACGAGCAGTACTTC
TRBV4-1,-,-,TRBJ2-2,CASSPDTTGELFF,TGCGCCAGCAGCCCGGATACCACCGGGGAGCTGTTTTTT
TRBV12-3/TRBV12-4,many,TRBD2,TRBJ2-1,CASSPSGRKNEQFF,TGTGCCAGCAGTCCCAGCGGGAGGAAAAATGAGCAGTTCTTC
TRBV7-2,many,-,TRBJ2-5,CASSPRLRETQYF,TGTGCCAGCAGCCCCAGGCTTAGAGAGACCCAGTACTTC
TRBV6-2/TRBV6-3,-,-,TRBJ2-4,CASSLQVAKNIQYF,TGTGCCAGCTCCCTCCAGGTTGCCAAAAACATTCAGTACTTC
TRBV28,-,-,TRBJ2-2,CASPRQGNTGELFF,TGTGCCAGCCCACGGCAGGGTAACACCGGGGAGCTGTTTTTT
TRBV9,many,-,TRBJ2-7,CASSVEPGPLYEQYF,TGTGCCAGCAGCGTAGAACCAGGGCCGTTATACGAGCAGTACTTC
TRBV20-1,few,TRBD1,TRBJ1-1,CSARGQGQGAEAFF,TGCAGTGCTAGGGGACAGGGGCAAGGAGCCGAAGCTTTCTTT
TRBV10-2,-,TRBD1,TRBJ1-5,CASRETGGSPNQPQHF,TGCGCCAGCAGAGAGACAGGGGGCTCTCCCAATCAGCCCCAGCATTTT
TRBV29-1,many,-,TRBJ1-1,CSVGISLNTEAFF,TGCAGCGTTGGTATATCACTGAACACTGAAGCTTTCTTT
TRBV6-4,many,TRBD2,TRBJ2-7,CASSRPRVMGGNYEQYF,TGTGCCAGCAGTAGACCCAGGGTTATGGGAGGGAACTACGAGCAGTACTTC
TRBV19,-,TRBD1,TRBJ2-7,CATQRGTGAYEQYF,TGTGCCACCCAAAGGGGGACAGGGGCCTACGAGCAGTACTTC
TRBV28,many,-,TRBJ2-7,CASSFPKGKEGPYEQYF,TGTGCCAGCAGTTTTCCTAAGGGTAAGGAAGGGCCCTACGAGCAGTACTTC